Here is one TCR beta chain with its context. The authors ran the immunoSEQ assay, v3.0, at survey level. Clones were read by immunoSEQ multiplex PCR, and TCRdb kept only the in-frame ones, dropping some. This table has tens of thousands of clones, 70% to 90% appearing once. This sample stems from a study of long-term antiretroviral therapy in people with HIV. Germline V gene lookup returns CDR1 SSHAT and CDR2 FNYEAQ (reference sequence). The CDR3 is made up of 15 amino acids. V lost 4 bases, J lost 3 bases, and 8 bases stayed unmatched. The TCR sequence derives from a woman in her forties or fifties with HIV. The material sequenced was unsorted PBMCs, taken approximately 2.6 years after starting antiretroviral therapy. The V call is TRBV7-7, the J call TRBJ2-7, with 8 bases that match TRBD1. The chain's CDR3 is CASSYRQGLSYEQYF. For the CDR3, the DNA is TGTGCCAGCAGCTACCGACAGGGGCTCAGCTACGAGCAGTACTTC.